A selection of T cell receptor beta chains follows, all from one sample in a study of blood T cell repertoires in COVID-19. Clones were read by immunoSEQ multiplex PCR, and TCRdb kept only the in-frame ones, dropping some. This sample has approximately 150,000 clones, with approximately 88% found just once. The sequencing sample was made of peripheral blood. The source is a woman between 45 and 65 years old with acute or convalescent COVID-19. Each CDR3 is given with its conserved first and last residue. A D gene is named only where the DNA matches it firmly. The size entry is marked missing in some rows and otherwise reads once, few, many or a size class.

J gene: TRBJ1-5
clone size: -
V gene: TRBV19
D gene: -
CDR3 protein: CASSTNRDSNQPQHF
CDR3 DNA: TGTGCCAGTAGTACAAACAGGGATAGCAATCAGCCCCAGCATTTT

J gene: TRBJ1-4
clone size: -
V gene: TRBV6-5
D gene: -
CDR3 protein: CATLGTLYEKLFF
CDR3 DNA: TGTGCCACTCTAGGGACATTATATGAAAAACTGTTTTTT

J gene: TRBJ2-5
clone size: once
V gene: TRBV6-1
D gene: TRBD2
CDR3 protein: CASSEALAGGPGSRETQYF
CDR3 DNA: TGTGCCAGCAGTGAAGCACTAGCGGGAGGGCCTGGGTCCCGGGAGACCCAGTACTTC

J gene: TRBJ2-2
clone size: -
V gene: TRBV11-2
D gene: TRBD2
CDR3 protein: CASSPERVAGNTGELFF
CDR3 DNA: TGTGCCAGCAGCCCGGAGAGGGTAGCGGGGAACACCGGGGAGCTGTTTTTT

J gene: TRBJ1-1
clone size: -
V gene: TRBV27
D gene: -
CDR3 protein: CASSLSHRGAGTEAFF
CDR3 DNA: TGTGCCAGCAGTTTATCTCACCGGGGGGCCGGCACTGAAGCTTTCTTT

J gene: TRBJ2-3
clone size: -
V gene: TRBV7-2
D gene: -
CDR3 protein: CASSPALSEDTQYF
CDR3 DNA: TGTGCCAGCAGCCCTGCCCTTTCGGAGGATACGCAGTATTTT

J gene: TRBJ2-3
clone size: -
V gene: TRBV18
D gene: TRBD2
CDR3 protein: CASSSLSGKGNTQYF
CDR3 DNA: TGTGCCAGCTCATCCCTGAGCGGGAAGGGAAATACGCAGTATTTT

J gene: TRBJ2-3
clone size: -
V gene: TRBV1
D gene: -
CDR3 protein: CTRRGAQDTQYF
CDR3 DNA: TGCACCAGGCGGGGGGCCCAAGATACGCAGTATTTT

J gene: TRBJ2-1
clone size: -
V gene: TRBV5-1
D gene: -
CDR3 protein: CASSLNRLDEQFF
CDR3 DNA: TGCGCCAGCAGCTTGAATAGACTGGATGAGCAGTTCTTC

J gene: TRBJ1-4
clone size: -
V gene: TRBV5-8
D gene: -
CDR3 protein: CASSLGQGFEKLFF
CDR3 DNA: TGTGCCAGCAGCTTAGGCCAGGGGTTTGAAAAACTGTTTTTT

J gene: TRBJ1-1
clone size: -
V gene: TRBV19
D gene: -
CDR3 protein: CASSIGGGLGTEAFF
CDR3 DNA: TGTGCCAGTAGTATAGGGGGAGGATTGGGCACTGAAGCTTTCTTT

J gene: TRBJ1-1
clone size: -
V gene: TRBV3-1/TRBV3-2
D gene: -
CDR3 protein: CASSQVGGSPNTEAFF
CDR3 DNA: TGTGCCAGCAGCCAAGTAGGGGGATCTCCGAACACTGAAGCTTTCTTT

J gene: TRBJ1-2
clone size: -
V gene: TRBV30
D gene: TRBD1
CDR3 protein: CAWRKQGAVGYTF
CDR3 DNA: TGTGCCTGGAGAAAACAGGGGGCAGTGGGCTACACCTTC

J gene: TRBJ1-1
clone size: -
V gene: TRBV11-2
D gene: TRBD1
CDR3 protein: CASSFTGTGDTLNTEAFF
CDR3 DNA: TGTGCCAGCAGCTTCACCGGGACAGGGGACACCTTAAACACTGAAGCTTTCTTT

J gene: TRBJ2-2
clone size: -
V gene: TRBV7-3
D gene: TRBD1
CDR3 protein: CASSLPQGAGGELFF
CDR3 DNA: TGTGCCAGCAGCTTACCACAGGGGGCGGGCGGGGAGCTGTTTTTT

J gene: TRBJ1-2
clone size: -
V gene: TRBV9
D gene: -
CDR3 protein: CASSPQTGFDYGYTF
CDR3 DNA: TGTGCCAGCAGCCCGCAAACAGGGTTCGACTATGGCTACACCTTC

J gene: TRBJ2-5
clone size: -
V gene: TRBV5-1
D gene: -
CDR3 protein: CASSLDASGSYPETQYF
CDR3 DNA: TGCGCCAGCAGCTTGGACGCCAGCGGAAGCTACCCCGAGACCCAGTACTTC

J gene: TRBJ1-1
clone size: -
V gene: TRBV28
D gene: TRBD1
CDR3 protein: CASSLRGQGEDTEAFF
CDR3 DNA: TGTGCCAGCAGTTTAAGGGGACAGGGGGAGGACACTGAAGCTTTCTTT

J gene: TRBJ2-7
clone size: -
V gene: TRBV20-1
D gene: -
CDR3 protein: CSAPDSYEQYF
CDR3 DNA: TGCAGTGCACCGGACAGTTACGAGCAGTACTTC

J gene: TRBJ1-1
clone size: few
V gene: TRBV30
D gene: TRBD1
CDR3 protein: CAWSHLQGAREAFF
CDR3 DNA: TGTGCCTGGAGTCACCTACAGGGGGCGCGTGAAGCTTTCTTT

J gene: TRBJ2-7
clone size: -
V gene: TRBV19
D gene: TRBD1
CDR3 protein: CASSMKGAVRWYEQYF
CDR3 DNA: TGTGCCAGTAGTATGAAGGGGGCGGTCCGGTGGTACGAGCAGTACTTC

J gene: TRBJ2-7
clone size: -
V gene: TRBV19
D gene: TRBD1
CDR3 protein: CASSTTGVRYEQYF
CDR3 DNA: TGTGCCAGTAGTACCACAGGGGTACGCTACGAGCAGTACTTC

J gene: TRBJ1-6
clone size: -
V gene: TRBV2
D gene: TRBD1
CDR3 protein: CASSEIGQGASPLHF
CDR3 DNA: TGTGCCAGCAGTGAAATCGGACAGGGGGCTTCACCCCTCCACTTT

J gene: TRBJ1-1
clone size: once
V gene: TRBV7-2
D gene: TRBD1
CDR3 protein: CASSLQGANTEAFF
CDR3 DNA: TGTGCCAGCAGCCTACAGGGGGCGAACACTGAAGCTTTCTTT

J gene: TRBJ1-5
clone size: -
V gene: TRBV20-1
D gene: -
CDR3 protein: CSASWGDQPQHF
CDR3 DNA: TGCAGTGCTAGTTGGGGGGATCAGCCCCAGCATTTT

J gene: TRBJ2-3
clone size: -
V gene: TRBV12-3/TRBV12-4
D gene: TRBD1
CDR3 protein: CAMRQGTDTQYF
CDR3 DNA: TGTGCTATGAGACAGGGAACAGATACGCAGTATTTT

J gene: TRBJ1-1
clone size: few
V gene: TRBV7-9
D gene: TRBD1
CDR3 protein: CASRPGQGNTEAFF
CDR3 DNA: TGTGCCAGCAGACCGGGACAGGGGAACACTGAAGCTTTCTTT

J gene: TRBJ2-7
clone size: -
V gene: TRBV18
D gene: TRBD1
CDR3 protein: CASSSTGGEQYF
CDR3 DNA: TGTGCCAGCTCATCTACAGGGGGCGAGCAGTACTTC

J gene: TRBJ2-1
clone size: -
V gene: TRBV5-1
D gene: TRBD2
CDR3 protein: CASSLASGTRNNEQFF
CDR3 DNA: TGCGCCAGCAGCTTGGCCTCAGGGACTAGGAACAATGAGCAGTTCTTC

J gene: TRBJ1-2
clone size: -
V gene: TRBV19
D gene: -
CDR3 protein: CASRISGDSYGYTF
CDR3 DNA: TGTGCCAGTAGAATCTCGGGAGACTCCTATGGCTACACCTTC

J gene: TRBJ1-4
clone size: -
V gene: TRBV6-4
D gene: TRBD1
CDR3 protein: CASSEAPGTGSEKLFF
CDR3 DNA: TGTGCCAGCAGTGAAGCCCCCGGGACAGGGAGTGAAAAACTGTTTTTT

J gene: TRBJ1-2
clone size: -
V gene: TRBV30
D gene: -
CDR3 protein: CAWSPNYGYTF
CDR3 DNA: TGTGCCTGGAGCCCAAACTATGGCTACACCTTC

J gene: TRBJ1-1
clone size: -
V gene: TRBV5-1
D gene: -
CDR3 protein: CASSLQDANTEAFF
CDR3 DNA: TGCGCCAGCAGCCTACAGGACGCGAACACTGAAGCTTTCTTT

J gene: TRBJ1-2
clone size: -
V gene: TRBV6-6
D gene: -
CDR3 protein: CASITGPINYGYTF
CDR3 DNA: TGTGCCAGCATTACAGGGCCCATTAACTATGGCTACACCTTC

J gene: TRBJ1-1
clone size: -
V gene: TRBV6-1
D gene: -
CDR3 protein: CASSERGSTEAFF
CDR3 DNA: TGTGCCAGCAGTGAACGGGGGTCCACTGAAGCTTTCTTT

J gene: TRBJ2-3
clone size: -
V gene: TRBV9
D gene: TRBD1
CDR3 protein: CASSSGTGFGTDTQYF
CDR3 DNA: TGTGCCAGCAGCTCCGGGACAGGGTTTGGGACAGATACGCAGTATTTT

J gene: TRBJ1-2
clone size: -
V gene: TRBV30
D gene: TRBD1
CDR3 protein: CAWSGLTGERAYGYTF
CDR3 DNA: TGTGCCTGGAGTGGCTTAACAGGGGAACGGGCCTATGGCTACACCTTC

J gene: TRBJ2-1
clone size: -
V gene: TRBV15
D gene: -
CDR3 protein: CATSRDAGPGVYNEQFF
CDR3 DNA: TGTGCCACCAGCAGAGATGCCGGGCCAGGGGTATACAATGAGCAGTTCTTC

J gene: TRBJ1-1
clone size: once
V gene: TRBV18
D gene: TRBD1
CDR3 protein: CASSLTGGAGTEAFF
CDR3 DNA: TGTGCCAGCTCACTGACAGGGGGCGCAGGCACTGAAGCTTTCTTT

J gene: TRBJ1-1
clone size: -
V gene: TRBV11-3
D gene: TRBD1
CDR3 protein: CASSRDRNTEAFF
CDR3 DNA: TGTGCCAGCAGCCGGGACAGGAACACTGAAGCTTTCTTT

J gene: TRBJ1-5
clone size: many
V gene: TRBV5-5
D gene: TRBD1
CDR3 protein: CASSGTGGQPQHF
CDR3 DNA: TGTGCCAGCAGCGGAACAGGGGGACAGCCCCAGCATTTT

J gene: TRBJ1-2
clone size: -
V gene: TRBV5-4
D gene: -
CDR3 protein: CASSSQGVWGYTF
CDR3 DNA: TGTGCCAGCAGTAGCCAAGGGGTGTGGGGCTACACCTTC

J gene: TRBJ1-6
clone size: -
V gene: TRBV5-1
D gene: TRBD1
CDR3 protein: CASSWDRSQSPLHF
CDR3 DNA: TGCGCCAGCAGCTGGGACAGGTCCCAATCACCCCTCCACTTT

J gene: TRBJ2-7
clone size: -
V gene: TRBV6-5
D gene: TRBD1
CDR3 protein: CASSRDRENYEQYF
CDR3 DNA: TGTGCCAGCAGCCGGGACAGGGAAAACTACGAGCAGTACTTC

J gene: TRBJ1-2
clone size: -
V gene: TRBV15
D gene: -
CDR3 protein: CATSVSGTAGGYTF
CDR3 DNA: TGTGCCACCAGCGTATCCGGGACGGCGGGAGGCTACACCTTC

J gene: TRBJ1-3
clone size: -
V gene: TRBV15
D gene: -
CDR3 protein: CATSRDLTGNTIYF
CDR3 DNA: TGTGCCACCAGCAGAGATCTTACTGGAAACACCATATATTTT

J gene: TRBJ1-1
clone size: -
V gene: TRBV12-3/TRBV12-4
D gene: -
CDR3 protein: CASSYGQPEAFF
CDR3 DNA: TGTGCCAGCAGTTACGGACAGCCTGAAGCTTTCTTT

J gene: TRBJ2-5
clone size: -
V gene: TRBV10-1
D gene: TRBD2
CDR3 protein: CASSESAGGPETQYF
CDR3 DNA: TGCGCCAGCAGTGAGTCGGCGGGAGGGCCGGAGACCCAGTACTTC

J gene: TRBJ2-1
clone size: -
V gene: TRBV10-1
D gene: TRBD1
CDR3 protein: CASSPGTGDRNEQFF
CDR3 DNA: TGCGCCAGCAGCCCCGGGACAGGGGATCGCAATGAGCAGTTCTTC

J gene: TRBJ2-5
clone size: -
V gene: TRBV28
D gene: TRBD2
CDR3 protein: CASSWGGLGKTQYF
CDR3 DNA: TGTGCCAGCAGTTGGGGAGGGTTAGGAAAGACCCAGTACTTC

J gene: TRBJ2-7
clone size: -
V gene: TRBV11-2
D gene: TRBD1
CDR3 protein: CASSLDKGGQGTYEQYF
CDR3 DNA: TGTGCCAGCAGCTTGGATAAGGGAGGACAGGGTACCTACGAGCAGTACTTC

J gene: TRBJ1-5
clone size: -
V gene: TRBV10-3
D gene: TRBD1
CDR3 protein: CAISGGGQGAGQPQHF
CDR3 DNA: TGTGCCATCAGCGGCGGGGGACAGGGGGCTGGTCAGCCCCAGCATTTT

J gene: TRBJ2-1
clone size: -
V gene: TRBV13
D gene: TRBD2
CDR3 protein: CASSLGTSGPEQFF
CDR3 DNA: TGTGCCAGCAGCTTGGGGACTAGCGGTCCTGAGCAGTTCTTC

J gene: TRBJ1-5
clone size: -
V gene: TRBV27
D gene: TRBD1
CDR3 protein: CASSRGGTGYSNQPQHF
CDR3 DNA: TGTGCCAGCAGTAGAGGAGGGACAGGGTATAGCAATCAGCCCCAGCATTTT

J gene: TRBJ2-1
clone size: -
V gene: TRBV9
D gene: -
CDR3 protein: CASSVAGVNEQFF
CDR3 DNA: TGTGCCAGCAGCGTGGCAGGGGTCAATGAGCAGTTCTTC